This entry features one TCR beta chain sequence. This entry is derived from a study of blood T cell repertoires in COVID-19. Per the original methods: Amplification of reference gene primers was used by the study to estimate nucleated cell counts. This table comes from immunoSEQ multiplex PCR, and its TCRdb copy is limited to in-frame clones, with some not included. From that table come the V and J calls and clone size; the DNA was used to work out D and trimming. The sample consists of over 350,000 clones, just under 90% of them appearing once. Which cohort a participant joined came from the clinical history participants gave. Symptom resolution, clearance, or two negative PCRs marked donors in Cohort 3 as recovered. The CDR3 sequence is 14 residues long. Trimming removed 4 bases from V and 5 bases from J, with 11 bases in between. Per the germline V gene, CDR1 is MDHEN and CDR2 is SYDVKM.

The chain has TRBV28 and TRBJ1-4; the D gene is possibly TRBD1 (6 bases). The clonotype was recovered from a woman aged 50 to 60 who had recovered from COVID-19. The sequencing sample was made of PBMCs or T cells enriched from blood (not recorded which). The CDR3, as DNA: TGTGCCAGCAGTTCCAGGGGAGGGAATGAAAAACTGTTTTTT. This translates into CASSSRGGNEKLFF.